This T cell receptor (beta chain) was documented in a study of T cell repertoires in aging, cancer and after chemotherapy. The template was genomic DNA from peripheral blood, not RNA. TRB rearrangements spanning V, D and J were amplified using mixed TRB-A/B primers. Via MiXCR, TCRdb re-called the multiplex PCR reads, giving one row per CDR3 protein. Here the sample spans more than 2,500 distinct CDR3 sequences, about 25% being singletons. The CDR3 is made up of 15 amino acids. The germline gives CDR1 MNHNY, CDR2 SVGAGI (reference sequence). This sequence originates from a human donor in good health. The rearrangement joins TRBV6-6 to TRBJ2-3; 13 bases are shared with TRBD2. Source material: blood. CDR3 protein: CATWGLAGSTDTQYF. The CDR3 coding sequence is TGTGCGACGTGGGGACTAGCGGGAAGCACAGATACGCAGTATTTT.